This T cell receptor beta chain derives from a study of cytomegalovirus exposure and HLA in healthy donors. Study-level results: Researchers reported that a few CMV-associated chains were confirmed in vitro as CMV antigen-specific. Rare TCR sequences predominated, though certain public TCRs were found in many donors. The classifier reportedly diagnosed cytomegalovirus status with high specificity and sensitivity.

Some clones are missing from TCRdb's copy, which holds only in-frame ones; the method was immunoSEQ multiplex PCR. The sample has about 260,000 clones; about 92% are singletons. The germline V gene has CDR1 MGHRA and CDR2 YSYEKL. V was pared by 3 bases and J by 4 bases, with 8 bases of the junction left unmatched. The CDR3 totals 15 residues. Notes on this clone: Its antigen is still unknown.

The chain has TRBV4-1 and TRBJ2-5, with 7 bases matching TRBD1. The TCR was taken from a woman aged 25 to 39 in good health and CMV-seronegative. The sample taken for sequencing was PBMCs. CDR3 in DNA: TGCGCCAGCAGCCACTCGACAGGGTCGGCAGAGACCCAGTACTTC. Amino acid sequence: CASSHSTGSAETQYF.